One and the same sample provided the 24 T cell receptor beta chains below, sequenced in a study of T cells in Graves' hyperthyroidism and ophthalmopathy. What was amplified from RNA transcripts were TCR beta CDR3 regions. When the TCR CDR3 underwent first-round RT-PCR, the HTBI primer set was used. One entry per CDR3 protein, called by TCRdb with MiXCR from the multiplex PCR reads. The table lists 300,000 to 400,000 distinct CDR3 sequences, about 14% of them singletons, with about 20% in the top ten. Sequenced sample: blood. The receptors were sampled from a woman younger than 45 with Graves' ophthalmopathy.

Turning to this clonotype: This may arise from a read error, as a much more abundant clone is one base away. The chain combines TRBV9 with TRBJ2-2; the D gene is possibly TRBD2 (6 bases). Germline V gene lookup returns CDR1 SGDLS and CDR2 YYNGEE. The CDR3 contains 13 residues. The CDR3, as DNA: TGTGCCAGCAGCGTTGGTGGGACCGGGGGGCTGTTTTTT. Its translation is CASSVGGTGGLFF.

In the case of this clonotype: At one end, the junction sequence differs from germline, possibly due to a read error. The V call is TRBV20-1, the J call TRBJ1-5, with D perhaps matching TRBD1 (6 bases). Per germline, CDR1 DFQATT and CDR2 SNEGSKA (reference sequence). CDR3 size: 13 residues. CDR3 region: CSAHAGVDQPRHF. For the CDR3, the DNA is TGCAGTGCTCACGCAGGGGTTGATCAGCCCCGGCATTTT.

The genes are TRBV24-1 and TRBJ2-1, with D uncertain. Between the trimmed V and J ends, which lost 3 bases and 1 base, there was a span of 18 bases. This CDR3 region has 18 residues. CDR1 KGHDR and CDR2 SFDVKD come from the germline V gene. The CDR3 DNA reads TGTGCCACCAGTGATCCCCGAGGAGAAAGTAATTCCTACAATGAGCAGTTCTTC. Encoded protein: CATSDPRGESNSYNEQFF.

There are a few counts of this clonotype. The chain recombines TRBV11-3 with TRBJ2-7, with D tentatively TRBD2 (6 bases). The V end was cut by 5 bases, the J end by 3 bases, with 14 bases between. CDR1 and CDR2 (germline): SGHNT, YENEEA. The CDR3 totals 14 residues. CDR3 in DNA: TGTGCCAGCAGCCCGACTAGTTACCTCTACGAGCAGTACTTC. This sequence encodes CASSPTSYLYEQYF.

Many counts were recorded for this clonotype. The rearrangement links TRBV5-1 to TRBJ2-7, with TRBD1 matching over 7 bases. V gave up 4 bases and J gave up 0 bases; unmatched junction bases: 4. The length of the CDR3 is 14 residues. Germline-derived CDR1 and CDR2 are SGHRS and YFSETQ. The CDR3 nucleotides are TGCGCCAGCAGCGCACAGGGGAACTCCTACGAGCAGTACTTC. It codes for CASSAQGNSYEQYF.

This clonotype was counted at least ten times. CDR3 in amino acids: CASSLEVGGNNEQFF. The CDR3 nucleotides are TGTGCCAGCAGCTTAGAGGTGGGGGGGAACAATGAGCAGTTCTTC. The chain joins TRBV7-8 to TRBJ2-1; 7 positions agree with TRBD2. This CDR3 has 15 residues. Germline assignment: CDR1 SGHVS and CDR2 FQNEAQ. The V gene end was trimmed by 1 base and the J gene end by 5 bases; junction bases not matched to a gene: 5.

This clonotype has ten or more counts. CDR3 nucleotides: TGTGCCAGCAGTTTCGAGGGACAGGGGGCGTTTGAGCAGTTCTTC. It is translated as CASSFEGQGAFEQFF. The J gene is TRBJ2-1, the V gene TRBV27, with TRBD1 matching 12 bases. The CDR3 covers 15 residues. The germline gives CDR1 MNHEY, CDR2 SMNVEV (reference sequence). With V trimmed by 3 bases and J by 9 bases, 6 bases remained unmatched.

At least ten counts were recorded for this clonotype. The chain links TRBV24-1 to TRBJ2-3; D gene uncertain. Germline CDR1 and CDR2: KGHDR and SFDVKD. Trimming left V 0 bases short and J 2 bases short, with 8 bases between. The CDR3 spans 15 residues. As DNA, the CDR3 is TGTGCCACCAGTGATTTGTCCGACAACACAGATACGCAGTATTTT. Amino acid sequence: CATSDLSDNTDTQYF.

The sample holds many counts of this clonotype. CDR3 DNA sequence: TGTGCCAGCAGTTACTGGCAGGGGAGCAATCAGCCCCAGCATTTT. It is translated as CASSYWQGSNQPQHF. The gene calls are TRBV6-2 or TRBV6-3 and TRBJ1-5; D is possibly TRBD1 (6 bases). Trimming left V 1 base short and J 1 base short, with 8 bases between. Germline V gene sequence: CDR1 MNHEY, CDR2 SVGEGT. The CDR3 has 15 amino acids.

This clonotype was found many times. The V and J genes are TRBV12-3 or TRBV12-4 and TRBJ1-1; perhaps TRBD1 as D (5 bases). This CDR3 contains 15 residues. V dropped 6 bases and J dropped 5 bases, with 19 bases sitting between them. The chain's CDR3 is CASSPPLLGPTEAFF. CDR3 coding DNA: TGTGCCAGCAGCCCCCCCTTATTGGGGCCAACTGAAGCTTTCTTT.

The sample holds many counts of this clonotype. This chain connects TRBV6-1 to TRBJ1-5, with 8 bases that match TRBD1. The CDR3 is 16 amino acids. Trimming took 6 bases from V and 0 from J; bases not matched to a gene: 7. Germline-derived CDR1 and CDR2 are MNHNS and SASEGT. CDR3 nucleotides: TGTGCCAGCAGGGAACAGGGGGGAAATAGCAATCAGCCCCAGCATTTT. Its translation: CASREQGGNSNQPQHF.

The chain joins TRBV25-1 to TRBJ2-3, with D uncertain. The CDR3 loop spans 15 amino acids. V dropped 8 bases and J dropped 1 base, with 16 bases sitting between them. CDR1 and CDR2 from the germline V gene are MGHDK and SYGVNS. CDR3 DNA sequence: TGTGCCAGCGGCCACAGCCAGGCCGGCACAGATACGCAGTATTTT. The encoded protein is CASGHSQAGTDTQYF.

This clonotype was detected ten times or more. The rearrangement links TRBV7-9 to TRBJ2-3, with a weak D call TRBD2 (6 bases). Germline CDR1 and CDR2: SEHNR and FQNEAQ (reference sequence). This CDR3 is built from 14 residues. V lost 1 base and J 3 bases, leaving 8 bases between the germline ends. CDR3 sequence: CASSLDLATDTQYF. CDR3 nucleotides: TGTGCCAGCAGCTTAGATCTAGCGACAGATACGCAGTATTTT.

In its sample, this clonotype was seen many times. V gene TRBV30 combines with J gene TRBJ1-1, with D unresolved. V dropped 3 bases and J dropped 5 bases, with 7 bases sitting between them. The CDR3 length is 11 residues. Per germline, CDR1 GTSNPN and CDR2 SVGIG (reference sequence). Here the CDR3 reads CAWRAATEAFF. The CDR3 DNA is TGTGCCTGGAGAGCGGCGACTGAAGCTTTCTTT.

This clonotype came up a few times. CDR3 sequence reads: CASSATGVTGANVLTF. The CDR3 DNA follows: TGTGCCAGCAGCGCCACAGGGGTGACTGGGGCCAACGTCCTGACTTTC. J is TRBJ2-6 and V is TRBV2, with 7 bases aligning to TRBD1. The CDR3 contains 16 residues. With V trimmed by 6 bases and J by 2 bases, 7 bases remained unmatched. The V gene's germline CDR1 is SNHLY and CDR2 FYNNEI.

This clonotype was seen many times. The J gene is TRBJ2-3, the V gene TRBV10-2, with 9 bases lining up with TRBD2. CDR1 is WSHSY, CDR2 SAAADI, per germline. After removal of 5 bases from V and 5 bases from J, the junction contained 5 bases not matched to a gene. CDR3 length equals 14 residues. CDR3 region: CASSFSGGGDTQYF. The CDR3, as DNA: TGCGCCAGCAGTTTTAGCGGGGGAGGAGATACGCAGTATTTT.

About this clonotype itself: It may be a read error: a sequence one base away is much more abundant. The chain carries TRBV6-5 and TRBJ2-4; 9 bases match TRBD1. After removal of 4 bases from V and 1 base from J, the junction contained 2 bases not matched to a gene. Per the germline V gene, CDR1 is MNHEY and CDR2 is SVGAGI. The length of the CDR3 is 15 residues. The CDR3 is CASSWDREAKNIQYF. Written as DNA, the CDR3 is TGTGCCAGCAGTTGGGACAGGGAGGCCAAAAACATTCAGTACTTC.

Ten or more counts support this clonotype. V is TRBV28 and J is TRBJ1-2, with a tentative D call TRBD1 (6 bases). Germline V gene data show CDR1 as MDHEN and CDR2 as SYDVKM. The CDR3 spans 15 residues. Trimming left V 4 bases short and J 4 bases short, with 16 bases between. CDR3 bases: TGTGCCAGCAGTTCACGCCCCCCCAGGGGCTATGGCTACACCTTC. Amino acids: CASSSRPPRGYGYTF.

The chain combines TRBV4-2 with TRBJ2-1; D not certain. Trimming shortened V by 2 bases and J by 0 bases, and 14 bases separated the two germline ends. From germline, CDR1 is LGHNA and CDR2 YNFKEQ. CDR3 length: 17 amino acids. In nucleotides, the CDR3 is TGTGCCAGCAGCCAACCTGTGTTTCAAAGCTCCTACAATGAGCAGTTCTTC. Its protein product is CASSQPVFQSSYNEQFF.

There are many counts of this clonotype. The gene calls are TRBV7-9 and TRBJ1-3; weak D call: TRBD1 (6 bases). V was clipped by 7 bases and J by 3 bases, with 16 bases between them. The germline gives CDR1 SEHNR, CDR2 FQNEAQ (reference sequence). The CDR3 covers 15 residues. The CDR3: CASTQTGAHGNTIYF. CDR3 coding DNA: TGTGCCAGCACTCAGACGGGGGCGCATGGAAACACCATATATTTT. Full variable domain (remainder filled in from reference TRBV7-9 and TRBJ1-3): DTGVSQNPRHKITKRGQNVTFRCDPISEHNRLYWYRQTLGQGPEFLTYFQNEAQLEKSRLLSDRFSAERPKGSFSTLEIQRTEQGDSAMYLCASTQTGAHGNTIYFGEGSWLTVV.

V and J are TRBV12-3 or TRBV12-4 and TRBJ2-1; 9 bases match TRBD1. CDR3 length: 15 amino acids. V lost 4 bases to trimming and J lost 2 bases; unmatched junction nucleotides: 3. The CDR3 DNA reads TGTGCCAGCAGTTGGGACAGGGTCCCCTACAATGAGCAGTTCTTC. Its translation is CASSWDRVPYNEQFF.

This clonotype was found many times. This chain joins TRBV2 and TRBJ1-2; tentatively, D is TRBD1 (6 bases). Germline loops: CDR1 SNHLY, CDR2 FYNNEI. V was pared by 6 bases and J by 3 bases, with 11 bases between. The CDR3 contains 13 residues. CDR3 protein: CASSGGGYYGYTF. The CDR3 DNA sequence: TGTGCCAGCAGCGGAGGGGGATACTATGGCTACACCTTC.

This clonotype was recorded many times. The chain carries TRBV7-8 and TRBJ1-2; possible D gene TRBD1, 5 bases. Trimming removed 2 bases from V and 4 bases from J, with 17 bases in between. Germline CDR1 reads SGHVS; CDR2 reads FQNEAQ. This CDR3 region has 16 residues. In nucleotides, the CDR3 is TGTGCCAGCAGCTTAATCGGGGCAGGGATGATCTATGGCTACACCTTC. Translating gives CASSLIGAGMIYGYTF.

This clonotype showed up just once. This chain connects TRBV20-1 to TRBJ2-5, with 7 bases that match TRBD2. V shed 5 bases, J shed 2 bases, and the junction held 17 bases outside the gene matches. The V gene's germline CDR1 is DFQATT and CDR2 SNEGSKA (reference sequence). This CDR3 comprises 17 residues. The CDR3 sequence is CSAHALWSGAGQETQYF. CDR3 nucleotide sequence: TGCAGTGCTCATGCTCTGTGGAGCGGGGCAGGGCAAGAGACCCAGTACTTC.